This TCR beta chain was documented in a study of blood T cell repertoires in COVID-19 (TCRdb year 2020). Study-wide context: Samples covering the acute and convalescent phases of COVID-19 were provided by collaborators in the United States, Italy and Spain. The material from the prospective study consisted of cDNA or gDNA derived from T cells, B-cell-depleted T cells, or PBMCs. Subjects who had been exposed to COVID-19, were actively infected with it, or had recovered from it provided the deeply sampled blood TCRbeta repertoires that made up the dataset. A freely available public database, intended as a resource for researchers studying the immune response to SARS-CoV-2, is where the repertoires were released. Samples came from the ongoing ImmuneRACE study (first 160 participants) plus 1,254 subjects from 6 global collaborators. A de-identified subject ID, COVID-19 status, age in years and sex were almost always included in the sample metadata. Where available, HLA class I and class II types were obtained from metadata supplied by the sample provider rather than from assay-based typing.

As concerns this clone: The clone's antigen remains unknown. Base qualities are not recorded, but no much larger clone differs from it by a single base.

TCRbeta CDR3 regions were amplified from genomic DNA using the immunoSEQ Assay, a bias-controlled multiplex PCR. Concerning the study's data processing: The number of nucleated cells in each sample was estimated by amplification of reference gene primers within the assay. To quantify the absolute abundance of each unique TCRbeta CDR3 rearrangement, sequence reads were collapsed and filtered. For each sample, productive Simpson clonality was calculated as the square root of Simpson's diversity index over productive rearrangements. Here the immuneACCESS table is served through TCRdb, limited to in-frame sequences with V and J called. Missing clones are a known gap in these copies; in checked studies unresolved V genes cover under half, and the rest lacks a known reason. The DNA gave D and trimming, while V, J and clone size come from that table. This sample holds 100,000 or so clones; 85% to 95% were observed only once. Approximately 5.4% of the sample is held by the ten biggest clonotypes.

The full study reports these points: The amount of clinical and demographic metadata varied by source and participant and was provided uncurated.

The collaborating institutions used their own protocols to collect whole blood in K2EDTA tubes. For TCRbeta analysis, collaborators shipped samples in one of three forms: frozen whole blood, isolated PBMCs, or DNA extracted from either of those sample types. The source of this sequence is a man aged 50-60 years with active COVID-19. Sequencing was done on a sample of peripheral blood.

In nucleotides, the sequence is TGCAGCGTTGGTATAGGGGTTAACACTGAAGCTTTCTTT. Its protein is CSVGIGVNTEAFF. The chain employs TRBV29-1 and TRBJ1-1; the D gene is perhaps TRBD1, on 5 matching bases. The germline V gene gives CDR1 as SQVTM and CDR2 as ANQGSEA. The trim is 4 bases for V and 2 bases for J, with a gap of 11 bases between the germline ends. The CDR3 goes from the cysteine to the phenylalanine over 13 residues. The entry retains the CDR3 DNA only, 39 bases that are in frame from base 1.